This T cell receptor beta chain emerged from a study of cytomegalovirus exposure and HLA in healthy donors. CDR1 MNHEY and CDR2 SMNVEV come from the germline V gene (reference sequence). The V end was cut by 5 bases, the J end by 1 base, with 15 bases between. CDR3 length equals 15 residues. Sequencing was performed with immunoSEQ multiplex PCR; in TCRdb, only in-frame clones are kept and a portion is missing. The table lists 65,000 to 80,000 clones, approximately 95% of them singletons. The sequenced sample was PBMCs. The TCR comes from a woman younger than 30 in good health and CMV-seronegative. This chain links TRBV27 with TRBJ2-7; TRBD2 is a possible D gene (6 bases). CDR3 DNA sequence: TGTGCCAGCAGTCCCCTCGGGGGATTATCCTACGAGCAGTACTTC. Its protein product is CASSPLGGLSYEQYF.